The 10 T cell receptor beta chains presented below share a single source sample, sequenced in a study of T-cell memory formation after mild COVID-19. One entry per CDR3 protein, called by TCRdb with MiXCR from the 5' RACE reads. The repertoire has 80,000 to 90,000 distinct CDR3 sequences, about 23% of them found once; the top ten carry roughly 41%. The specimen sequenced was PBMCs or a T cell subset sorted from them (not recorded which). The source is a man between 18 and 35 years old who had mild COVID-19 (a few samples of this study predate the infection). Cell type and time point are not known.

This chain uses TRBV14 with TRBJ1-2, with D possibly matching TRBD1 (6 bases). CDR3 length: 15 residues. Germline CDR1 and CDR2: SGHDN and FVKESK. The V and J ends lost 1 base and 2 bases respectively, with 11 bases between them. In DNA, the CDR3 is TGTGCCAGCAGCCAAGCTGGCAGGGGAAACTATGGCTACACCTTC. Translating it yields CASSQAGRGNYGYTF.

The genes are TRBV6-6 and TRBJ1-2, with 8 nucleotides matching TRBD1. V was pared by 4 bases and J by 4 bases, with 8 bases of the junction left unmatched. The CDR3 totals 15 residues. CDR1 MNHNY and CDR2 SVGAGI come from the germline V gene (reference sequence). Here the CDR3 reads CASSWGTGGIYGYTF. The CDR3, as DNA: TGTGCCAGCAGTTGGGGAACAGGGGGGATCTATGGCTACACCTTC.

This clonotype was counted between two and nine times. The chain links TRBV27 to TRBJ2-1, with D possibly TRBD1 on 7 matching bases. Trimming shortened V by 5 bases and J by 4 bases, and 12 bases separated the two germline ends. This CDR3 region has 14 residues. Germline loops: CDR1 MNHEY, CDR2 SMNVEV (reference sequence). CDR3 region: CASSASGGYNEQFF. The CDR3 DNA follows: TGTGCCAGCAGTGCCTCAGGGGGGTACAATGAGCAGTTCTTC.

The J gene is TRBJ1-1, the V gene TRBV5-1; weak D call: TRBD1 (5 bases). Germline values: CDR1 SGHRS, CDR2 YFSETQ. Between the trimmed V and J ends, which lost 4 bases and 3 bases, there was a span of 22 bases. The CDR3 covers 17 residues. CDR3: CASSPPRGHIGYTEAFF. CDR3 coding DNA: TGCGCCAGCAGCCCCCCCCGGGGCCATATCGGTTACACTGAAGCTTTCTTT.

This clonotype came up a few times. V usage is TRBV11-2 and J usage is TRBJ2-3; D may be TRBD2 (6 bases). Germline CDR1 is SGHAT and CDR2 is FQNNGV. The CDR3 sequence is 15 residues long. V lost 1 base and J 2 bases, leaving 10 bases between the germline ends. The CDR3 loop reads CASSLGAGTTDTQYF. The CDR3 DNA reads TGTGCCAGCAGCTTAGGCGCGGGGACCACAGATACGCAGTATTTT.

This clonotype came up once. The rearrangement uses TRBV6-2 or TRBV6-3 and TRBJ1-1, with no clear D. The CDR3 has 15 residues. Germline V lookup: CDR1 MNHEY, CDR2 SVGEGT. V was shortened by 2 bases and J by 3 bases, with 13 bases between the two germline ends. The CDR3 protein is CASSYKSGRDTEAFF. As DNA, the CDR3 is TGTGCCAGCAGTTACAAATCCGGGCGGGACACTGAAGCTTTCTTT.

The V gene is TRBV6-5, the J gene TRBJ1-1; tentatively, D is TRBD1 (6 bases). Germline-derived CDR1 and CDR2 are MNHEY and SVGAGI. V lost 8 bases to trimming and J lost 4 bases, with 17 bases between them. This CDR3 contains 14 residues. CDR3 sequence: CASCSGGACTEAFF. The CDR3 DNA is TGTGCCAGCTGCTCCGGGGGGGCCTGCACTGAAGCTTTCTTT.

The chain recombines TRBV19 with TRBJ1-5; 10 nucleotides match TRBD1. This CDR3 spans 16 amino acids. After removal of 3 bases from V and 4 bases from J, the junction contained 6 bases not matched to a gene. Germline V lookup: CDR1 LNHDA, CDR2 SQIVND (reference sequence). The CDR3 loop is CASSIGQGVLNQPQHF. The CDR3 bases are TGTGCCAGTAGTATTGGACAGGGGGTTCTTAATCAGCCCCAGCATTTT.

This clonotype was observed many times. The V and J genes are TRBV19 and TRBJ2-7; D unresolved. Trimming removed 4 bases at V and 6 bases at J, with 13 bases between. There are 13 residues in the CDR3. The germline gives CDR1 LNHDA, CDR2 SQIVND (reference sequence). CDR3 sequence reads: CASSTTVATEQYF. The DNA of the CDR3 is TGTGCCAGTAGTACCACAGTGGCTACCGAGCAGTACTTC.

This clonotype has a handful of counts. V usage is TRBV12-3 or TRBV12-4 and J usage is TRBJ2-6, with 12 positions matching TRBD1. This CDR3 is 20 amino acids long. V was clipped by 4 bases and J by 3 bases; unmatched bases: 13. The CDR3 here is CASSSPWGGTGGIGANVLTF. CDR3 nucleotide sequence: TGTGCCAGCAGTTCCCCATGGGGGGGGACAGGGGGCATTGGGGCCAACGTCCTGACTTTC.